There are a few counts of the clone carrying this TCR beta chain. What it recognizes is unknown. This entry belongs to a study of T-cell reconstitution after alpha-beta-depleted transplantation in children. General study points: Newly made T cells mostly supplied T-cell counts and diversity one year after transplant.

The germline gives CDR1 LGHNA, CDR2 YSLEER. The CDR3 runs to 15 residues. Trimming at V came to 0 bases and at J to 3 bases, leaving 5 bases not matched to a gene. Using unique molecular identifiers, the investigators prepared the TCRbeta library. MiXCR, run by TCRdb on the PCR reads, gives a single entry per CDR3 protein. The sample has hundreds of thousands of distinct CDR3 sequences; about an eighth are singletons. This clonotype was sampled from a male patient aged 5 to 17 who had a stem cell transplant for acute myeloid leukemia, so the T cells may come from the graft donor. The material sequenced was PBMCs, mostly from graft donor cells, taken 360 days after TCRalphabeta/CD19-depleted stem cell transplant. The chain couples TRBV4-3 to TRBJ2-7, with 7 nucleotides matching TRBD2. CDR3 protein: CASSQEPERGYEQYF. DNA for the CDR3: TGCGCCAGCAGCCAAGAACCAGAGCGGGGCTACGAGCAGTACTTC.